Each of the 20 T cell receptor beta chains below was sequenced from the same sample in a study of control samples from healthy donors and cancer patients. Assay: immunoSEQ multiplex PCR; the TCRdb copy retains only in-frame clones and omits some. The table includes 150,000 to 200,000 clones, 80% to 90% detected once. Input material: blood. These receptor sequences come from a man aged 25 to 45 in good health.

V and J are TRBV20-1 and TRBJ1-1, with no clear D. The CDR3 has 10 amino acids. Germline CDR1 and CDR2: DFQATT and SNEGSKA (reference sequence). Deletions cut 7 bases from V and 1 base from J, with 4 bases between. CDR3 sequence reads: CSVKNTEAFF. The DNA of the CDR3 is TGCAGTGTTAAGAACACTGAAGCTTTCTTT.

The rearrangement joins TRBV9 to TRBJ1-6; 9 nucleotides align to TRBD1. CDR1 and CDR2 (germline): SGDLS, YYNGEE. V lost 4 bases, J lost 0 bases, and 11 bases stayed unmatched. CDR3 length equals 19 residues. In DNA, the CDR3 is TGTGCCAGCAGCAAGGGACAGGGACCCTCCAGCTCCTATAATTCACCCCTCCACTTT. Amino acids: CASSKGQGPSSSYNSPLHF.

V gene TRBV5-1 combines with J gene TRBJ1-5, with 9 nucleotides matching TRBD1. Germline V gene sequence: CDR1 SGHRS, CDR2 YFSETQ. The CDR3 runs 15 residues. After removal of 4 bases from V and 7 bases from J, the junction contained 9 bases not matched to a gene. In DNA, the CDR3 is TGCGCCAGCAGCCTGACAGGGGGAACGGAACAGCCCCAGCATTTT. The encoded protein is CASSLTGGTEQPQHF.

The CDR3 nucleotides are TGTGCCTCGCGGACGGGGGCGCGGATGGGCCTTGAGGGTGAAAAACTGTTTTTT. Translated, it gives CASRTGARMGLEGEKLFF. The V gene is TRBV27, the J gene TRBJ1-4, with D perhaps TRBD1 (6 bases). The CDR3 length is 18 residues. Trimming shortened V by 11 bases and J by 7 bases, and 32 bases separated the two germline ends. The V gene's germline CDR1 is MNHEY and CDR2 SMNVEV (reference sequence).

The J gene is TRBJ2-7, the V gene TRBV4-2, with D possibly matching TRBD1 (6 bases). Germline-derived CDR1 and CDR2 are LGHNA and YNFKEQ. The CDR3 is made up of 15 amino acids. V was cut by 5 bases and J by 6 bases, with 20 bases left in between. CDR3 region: CASSGNLPGDREQYF. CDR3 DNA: TGTGCCAGCAGCGGTAACCTCCCAGGGGACCGCGAGCAGTACTTC.

CDR3 residues: CATTASNYGYTF. CDR3 nucleotides: TGTGCCACAACAGCTTCTAACTATGGCTACACCTTC. This chain connects TRBV28 to TRBJ1-2, with unresolved D. The CDR3 has 12 residues. Trimming left V 10 bases short and J 0 bases short, with 9 bases between. Looked up from germline, CDR1 is MDHEN and CDR2 is SYDVKM.

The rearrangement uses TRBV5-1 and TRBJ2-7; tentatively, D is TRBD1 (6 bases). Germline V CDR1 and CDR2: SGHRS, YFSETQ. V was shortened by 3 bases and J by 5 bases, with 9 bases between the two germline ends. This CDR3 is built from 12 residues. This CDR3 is CASSSQGNEQYF. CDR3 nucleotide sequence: TGCGCCAGCAGCTCCCAGGGGAACGAGCAGTACTTC.

The CDR3 region has the DNA TGTGCCAGCAGGACGAGCTCCTATAATTCACCCCTCCACTTT. As protein: CASRTSSYNSPLHF. The chain combines TRBV6-5 with TRBJ1-6, with D unresolved. The CDR3 contains 14 residues. Germline V gene sequence: CDR1 MNHEY, CDR2 SVGAGI. The V end was cut by 6 bases, the J end by 0 bases, with 6 bases between.

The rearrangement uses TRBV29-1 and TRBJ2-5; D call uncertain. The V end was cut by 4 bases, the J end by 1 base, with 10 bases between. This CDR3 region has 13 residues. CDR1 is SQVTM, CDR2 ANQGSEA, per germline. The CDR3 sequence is CSVGRMAQETQYF. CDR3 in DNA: TGCAGCGTTGGCAGAATGGCCCAAGAGACCCAGTACTTC.

DNA for the CDR3: TGTGCCAGCAGCCTCCAAAGGTTTTCCTCTGGAAACACCATATATTTT. This translates into CASSLQRFSSGNTIYF. J is TRBJ1-3 and V is TRBV7-8, with no clear D. CDR1 and CDR2 (germline): SGHVS, FQNEAQ. V lost 5 bases to trimming and J lost 0 bases, with 14 bases between them. The CDR3 runs to 16 residues.

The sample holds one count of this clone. CDR3 in DNA: TGTGCCAGCAGCCGCGAGGAGGGCTCTGGAAACACCATATATTTT. Encoded protein: CASSREEGSGNTIYF. V is TRBV7-6 and J is TRBJ1-3; D ambiguous. V was clipped by 5 bases and J by 0 bases, with 11 bases between them. Germline CDR1 is SGHVS and CDR2 is FNYEAQ. The length of the CDR3 is 15 residues.

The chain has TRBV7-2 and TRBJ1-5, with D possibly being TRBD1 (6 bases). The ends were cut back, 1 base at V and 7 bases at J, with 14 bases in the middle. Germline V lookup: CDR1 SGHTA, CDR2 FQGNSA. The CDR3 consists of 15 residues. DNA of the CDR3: TGTGCCAGCAGCTTAGGGGGGACAAGTCCGCAGCCCCAGCATTTT. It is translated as CASSLGGTSPQPQHF.

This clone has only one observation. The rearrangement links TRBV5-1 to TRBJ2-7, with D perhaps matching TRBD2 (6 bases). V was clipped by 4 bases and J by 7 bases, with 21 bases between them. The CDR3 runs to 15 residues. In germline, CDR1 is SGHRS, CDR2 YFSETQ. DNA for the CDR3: TGCGCCAGCAGCATGGACTTACGTTCTGCGGGGGAGCAGTACTTC. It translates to CASSMDLRSAGEQYF.

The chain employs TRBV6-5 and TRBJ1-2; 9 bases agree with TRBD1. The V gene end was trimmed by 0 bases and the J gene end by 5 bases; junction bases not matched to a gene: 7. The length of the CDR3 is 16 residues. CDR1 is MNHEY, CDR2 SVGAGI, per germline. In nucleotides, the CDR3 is TGTGCCAGCAGTTACTCGGGGGACAGGGTGGAATATGGCTACACCTTC. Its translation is CASSYSGDRVEYGYTF.

The CDR3 DNA sequence: TGTGCCAGCAGTTCATCGGGAGGGCGGAACACTGAAGCTTTCTTT. It translates to CASSSSGGRNTEAFF. This sequence joins TRBV27 and TRBJ1-1, with D unclear. The CDR3 is 15 residues long. Germline V gene lookup returns CDR1 MNHEY and CDR2 SMNVEV (reference sequence). V was shortened by 4 bases and J by 1 base, with 13 bases between the two germline ends.

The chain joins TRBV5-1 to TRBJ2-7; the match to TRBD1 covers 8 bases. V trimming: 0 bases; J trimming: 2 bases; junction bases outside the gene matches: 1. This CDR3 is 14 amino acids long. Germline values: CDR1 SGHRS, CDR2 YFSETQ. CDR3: CASSLEGQAYEQYF. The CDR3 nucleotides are TGCGCCAGCAGCTTGGAGGGACAGGCCTACGAGCAGTACTTC.

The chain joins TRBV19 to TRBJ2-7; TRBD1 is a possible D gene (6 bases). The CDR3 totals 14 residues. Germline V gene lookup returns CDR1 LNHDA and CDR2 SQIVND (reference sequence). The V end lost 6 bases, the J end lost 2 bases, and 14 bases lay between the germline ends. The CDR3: CASSRGDTTYEQYF. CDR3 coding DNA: TGTGCCAGTAGCCGTGGGGACACCACCTACGAGCAGTACTTC.

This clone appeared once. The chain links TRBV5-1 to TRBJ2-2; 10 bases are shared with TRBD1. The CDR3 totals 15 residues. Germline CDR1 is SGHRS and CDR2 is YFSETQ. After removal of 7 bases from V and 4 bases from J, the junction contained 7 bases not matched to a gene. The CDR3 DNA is TGCGCCAGCGGGTCGGGACAGGGGAGCACCGGGGAGCTGTTTTTT. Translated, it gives CASGSGQGSTGELFF.

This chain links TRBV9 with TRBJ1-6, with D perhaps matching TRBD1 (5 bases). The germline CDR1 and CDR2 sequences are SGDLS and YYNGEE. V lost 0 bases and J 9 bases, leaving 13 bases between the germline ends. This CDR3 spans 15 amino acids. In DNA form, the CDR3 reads TGTGCCAGCAGCGTAGGCGACAGCTTTCGTTCACCCCTCCACTTT. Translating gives CASSVGDSFRSPLHF. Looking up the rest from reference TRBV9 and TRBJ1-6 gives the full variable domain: DSGVTQTPKHLITATGQRVTLRCSPRSGDLSVYWYQQSLDQGLQFLIQYYNGEERAKGNILERFSAQQFPDLHSELNLSSLELGDSALYFCASSVGDSFRSPLHFGNGTRLTVT.

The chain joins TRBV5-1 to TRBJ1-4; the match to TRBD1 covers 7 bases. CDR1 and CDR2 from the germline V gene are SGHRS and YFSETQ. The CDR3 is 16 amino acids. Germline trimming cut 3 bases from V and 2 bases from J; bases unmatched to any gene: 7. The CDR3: CASSSGQVSTNEKLFF. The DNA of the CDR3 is TGCGCCAGCAGCTCCGGACAGGTTTCGACTAATGAAAAACTGTTTTTT.